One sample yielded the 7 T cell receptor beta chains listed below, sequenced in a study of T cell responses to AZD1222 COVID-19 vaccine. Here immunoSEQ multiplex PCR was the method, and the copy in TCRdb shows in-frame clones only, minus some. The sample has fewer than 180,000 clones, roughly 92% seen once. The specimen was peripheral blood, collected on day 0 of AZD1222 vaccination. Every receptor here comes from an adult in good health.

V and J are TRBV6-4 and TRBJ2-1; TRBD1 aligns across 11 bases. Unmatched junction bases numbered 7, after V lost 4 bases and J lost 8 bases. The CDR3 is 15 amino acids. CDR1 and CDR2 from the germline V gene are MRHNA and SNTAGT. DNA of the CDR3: TGTGCCAGCAGTGCCTCCGGGACAGGGGGGGATGAGCAGTTCTTC. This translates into CASSASGTGGDEQFF.

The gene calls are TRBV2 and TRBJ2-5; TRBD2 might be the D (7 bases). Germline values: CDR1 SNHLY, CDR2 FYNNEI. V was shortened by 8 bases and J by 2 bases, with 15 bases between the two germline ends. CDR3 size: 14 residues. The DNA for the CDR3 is TGTGCCAGCGCCGGGGGGCCCTATCAAGAGACCCAGTACTTC. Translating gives CASAGGPYQETQYF.

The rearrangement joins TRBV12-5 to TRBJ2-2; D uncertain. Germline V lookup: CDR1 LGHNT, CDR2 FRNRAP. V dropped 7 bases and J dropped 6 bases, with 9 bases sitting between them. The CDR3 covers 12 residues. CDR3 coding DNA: TGTGCTAGTGCTCCCCCCGCCGGGGAGCTGTTTTTT. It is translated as CASAPPAGELFF. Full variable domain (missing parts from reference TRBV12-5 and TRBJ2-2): DARVTQTPRHKVTEMGQEVTMRCQPILGHNTVFWYRQTMMQGLELLAYFRNRAPLDDSGMPKDRFSAEMPDATLATLKIQPSEPRDSAVYFCASAPPAGELFFGEGSRLTVL.

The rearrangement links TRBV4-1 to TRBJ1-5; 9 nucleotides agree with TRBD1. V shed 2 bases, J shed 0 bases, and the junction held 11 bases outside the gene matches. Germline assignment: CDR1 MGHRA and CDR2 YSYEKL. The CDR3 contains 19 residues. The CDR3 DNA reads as TGCGCCAGCAGCCAATACCCACAGGACAGGGGTTATAGCAATCAGCCCCAGCATTTT. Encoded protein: CASSQYPQDRGYSNQPQHF.

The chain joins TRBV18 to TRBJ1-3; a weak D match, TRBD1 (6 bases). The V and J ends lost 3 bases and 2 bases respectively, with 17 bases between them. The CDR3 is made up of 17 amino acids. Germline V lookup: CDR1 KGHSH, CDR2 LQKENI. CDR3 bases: TGTGCCAGCTCACCGGCTCCGGGGGGGCAGGCTGGAAACACCATATATTTT. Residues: CASSPAPGGQAGNTIYF.

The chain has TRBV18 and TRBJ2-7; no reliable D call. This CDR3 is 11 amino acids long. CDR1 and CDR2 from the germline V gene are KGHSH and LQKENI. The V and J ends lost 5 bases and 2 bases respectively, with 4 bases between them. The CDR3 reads CASSSTYEQYV. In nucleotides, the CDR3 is TGTGCCAGCTCATCTACCTACGAGCAGTACGTC.

In nucleotides, the CDR3 is TGTGCCAGCAGGTTGGGCCAGGGATATGGCTACACCTTC. Protein sequence: CASRLGQGYGYTF. The chain combines TRBV28 with TRBJ1-2; tentative D call: TRBD1 (5 bases). This CDR3 comprises 13 residues. The germline V gene has CDR1 MDHEN and CDR2 SYDVKM. V lost 6 bases and J 5 bases, leaving 13 bases between the germline ends.